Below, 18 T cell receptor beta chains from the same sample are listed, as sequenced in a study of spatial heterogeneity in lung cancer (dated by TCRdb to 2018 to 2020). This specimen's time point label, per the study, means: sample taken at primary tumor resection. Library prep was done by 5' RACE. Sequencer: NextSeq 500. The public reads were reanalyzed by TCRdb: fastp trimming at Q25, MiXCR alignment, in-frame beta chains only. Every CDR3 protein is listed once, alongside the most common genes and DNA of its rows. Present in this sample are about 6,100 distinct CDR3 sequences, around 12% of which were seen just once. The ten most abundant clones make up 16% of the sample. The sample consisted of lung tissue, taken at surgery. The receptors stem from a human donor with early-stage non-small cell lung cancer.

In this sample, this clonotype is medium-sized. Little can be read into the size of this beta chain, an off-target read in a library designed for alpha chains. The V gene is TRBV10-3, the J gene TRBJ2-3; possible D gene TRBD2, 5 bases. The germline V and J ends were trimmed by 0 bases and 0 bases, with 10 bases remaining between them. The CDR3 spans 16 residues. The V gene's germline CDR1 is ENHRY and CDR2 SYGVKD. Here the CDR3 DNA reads TGTGCCATCAGTGAGTCGAGCGGAGTTAGCACAGATACGCAGTATTTT. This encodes CAISESSGVSTDTQYF.

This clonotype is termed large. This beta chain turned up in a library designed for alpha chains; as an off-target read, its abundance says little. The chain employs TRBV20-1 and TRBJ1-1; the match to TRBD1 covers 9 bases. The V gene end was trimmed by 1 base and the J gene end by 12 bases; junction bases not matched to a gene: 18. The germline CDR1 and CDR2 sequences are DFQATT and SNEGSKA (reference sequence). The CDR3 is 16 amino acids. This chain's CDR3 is CSARVPIPGQGTVSFF. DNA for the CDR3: TGCAGTGCTAGAGTCCCGATTCCGGGACAGGGAACTGTATCTTTCTTT.

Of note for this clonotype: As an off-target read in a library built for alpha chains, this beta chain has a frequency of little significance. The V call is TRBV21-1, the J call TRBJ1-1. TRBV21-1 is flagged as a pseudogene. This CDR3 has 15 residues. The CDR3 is CASSHTAIGNTEAFF. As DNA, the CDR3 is TGTGCCAGCAGCCACACCGCTATTGGGAACACTGAAGCTTTCTTT.

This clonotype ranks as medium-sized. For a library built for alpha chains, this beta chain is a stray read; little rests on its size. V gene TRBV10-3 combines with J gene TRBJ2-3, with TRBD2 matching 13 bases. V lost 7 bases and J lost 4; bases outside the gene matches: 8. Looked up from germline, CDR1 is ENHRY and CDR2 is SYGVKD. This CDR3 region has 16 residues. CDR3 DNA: TGTGCCATCACCACGGGACTAGCGGGGATCGCAGATACGCAGTATTTT. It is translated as CAITTGLAGIADTQYF.

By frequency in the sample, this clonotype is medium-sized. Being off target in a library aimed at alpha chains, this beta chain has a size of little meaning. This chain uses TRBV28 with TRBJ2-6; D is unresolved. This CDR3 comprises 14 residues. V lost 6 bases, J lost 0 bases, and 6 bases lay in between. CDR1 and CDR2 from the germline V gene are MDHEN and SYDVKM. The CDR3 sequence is CASSSSSGANVLTF. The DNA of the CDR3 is TGTGCCAGCAGCTCCAGCTCTGGGGCCAACGTCCTGACTTTC.

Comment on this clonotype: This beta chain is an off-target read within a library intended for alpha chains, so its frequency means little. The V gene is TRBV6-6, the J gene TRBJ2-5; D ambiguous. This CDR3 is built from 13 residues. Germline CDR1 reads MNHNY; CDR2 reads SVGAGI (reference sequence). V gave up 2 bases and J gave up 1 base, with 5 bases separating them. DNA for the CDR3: TGTGCCAGCAGTTACAGCTCCCAAGAGACCCAGTACTTC. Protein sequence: CASSYSSQETQYF.

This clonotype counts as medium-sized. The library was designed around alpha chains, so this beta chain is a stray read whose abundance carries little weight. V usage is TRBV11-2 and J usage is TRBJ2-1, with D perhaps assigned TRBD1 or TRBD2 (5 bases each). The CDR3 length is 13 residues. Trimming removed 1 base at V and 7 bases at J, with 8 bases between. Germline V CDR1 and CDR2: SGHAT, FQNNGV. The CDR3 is CASSLAGPNEQFF. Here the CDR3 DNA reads TGTGCCAGCAGCTTAGCGGGGCCAAATGAGCAGTTCTTC.

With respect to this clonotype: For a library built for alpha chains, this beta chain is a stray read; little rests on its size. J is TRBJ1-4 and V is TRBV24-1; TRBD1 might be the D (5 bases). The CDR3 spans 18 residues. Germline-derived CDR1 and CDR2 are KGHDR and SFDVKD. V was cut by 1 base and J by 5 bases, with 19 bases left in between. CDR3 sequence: CATSDFDSRPHQNEKLFF. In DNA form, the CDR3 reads TGTGCCACCAGTGATTTCGACAGTCGTCCCCACCAAAATGAAAAACTGTTTTTT.

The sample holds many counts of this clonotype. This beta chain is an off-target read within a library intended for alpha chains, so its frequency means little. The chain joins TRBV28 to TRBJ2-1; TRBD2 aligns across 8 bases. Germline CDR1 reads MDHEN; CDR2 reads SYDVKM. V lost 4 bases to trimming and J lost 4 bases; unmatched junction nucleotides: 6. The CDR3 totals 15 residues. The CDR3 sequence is CASSSLAGGYNEQFF. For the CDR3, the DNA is TGTGCCAGCAGTTCCTTGGCGGGAGGATACAATGAGCAGTTCTTC.

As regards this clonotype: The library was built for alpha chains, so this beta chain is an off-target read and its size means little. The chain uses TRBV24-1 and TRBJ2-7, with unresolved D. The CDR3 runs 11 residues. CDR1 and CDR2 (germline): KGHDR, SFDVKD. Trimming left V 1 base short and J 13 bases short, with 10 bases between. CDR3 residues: CATSDFRGTYF. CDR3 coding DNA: TGTGCCACCAGTGATTTTCGAGGCACCTACTTC.

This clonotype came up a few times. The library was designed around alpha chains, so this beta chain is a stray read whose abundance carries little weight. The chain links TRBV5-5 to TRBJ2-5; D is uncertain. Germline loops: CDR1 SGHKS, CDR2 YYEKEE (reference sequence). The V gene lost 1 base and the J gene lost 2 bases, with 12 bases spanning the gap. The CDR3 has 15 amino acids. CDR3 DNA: TGTGCCAGCAGCTTGAAGGTCAGTCGGCAAGAGACCCAGTACTTC. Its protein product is CASSLKVSRQETQYF.

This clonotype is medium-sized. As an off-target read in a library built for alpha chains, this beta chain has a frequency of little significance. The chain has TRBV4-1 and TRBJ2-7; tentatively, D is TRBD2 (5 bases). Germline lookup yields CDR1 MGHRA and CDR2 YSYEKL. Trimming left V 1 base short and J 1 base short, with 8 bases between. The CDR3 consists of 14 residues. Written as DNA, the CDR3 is TGCGCCAGCAGCCAAGTAAGCGGATCCTACGAGCAGTACTTC. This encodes CASSQVSGSYEQYF.

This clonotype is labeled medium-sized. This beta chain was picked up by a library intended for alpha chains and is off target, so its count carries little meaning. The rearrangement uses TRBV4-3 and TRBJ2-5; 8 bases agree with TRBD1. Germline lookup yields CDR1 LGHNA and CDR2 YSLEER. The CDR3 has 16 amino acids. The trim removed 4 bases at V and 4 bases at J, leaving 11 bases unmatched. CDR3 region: CASSPVRQGRGETQYF. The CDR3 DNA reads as TGCGCCAGCAGCCCCGTGAGACAGGGGCGCGGAGAGACCCAGTACTTC.

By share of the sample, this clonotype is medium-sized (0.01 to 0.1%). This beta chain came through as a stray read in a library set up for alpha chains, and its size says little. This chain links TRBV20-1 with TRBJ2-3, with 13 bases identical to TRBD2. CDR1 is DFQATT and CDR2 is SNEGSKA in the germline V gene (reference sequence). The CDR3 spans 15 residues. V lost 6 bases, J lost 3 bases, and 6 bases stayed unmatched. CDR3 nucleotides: TGCAGTGCAGAGGGGACTAGCGGGAAGACAGATACGCAGTATTTT. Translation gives CSAEGTSGKTDTQYF.

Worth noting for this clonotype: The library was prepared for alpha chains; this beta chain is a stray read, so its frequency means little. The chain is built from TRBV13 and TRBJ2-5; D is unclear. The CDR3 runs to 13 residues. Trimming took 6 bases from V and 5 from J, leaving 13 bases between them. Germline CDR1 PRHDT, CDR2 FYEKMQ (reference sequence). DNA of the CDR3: TGTGCCAGCAGACGACTGCCTGGGGAGACCCAGTACTTC. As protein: CASRRLPGETQYF.

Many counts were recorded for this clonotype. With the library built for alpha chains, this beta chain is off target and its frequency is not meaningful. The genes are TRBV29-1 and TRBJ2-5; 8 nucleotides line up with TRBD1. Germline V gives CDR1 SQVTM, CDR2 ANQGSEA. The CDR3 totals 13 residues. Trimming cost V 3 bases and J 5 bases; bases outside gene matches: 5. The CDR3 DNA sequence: TGCAGCGTTGAGACAGGGGATCTTGAGACCCAGTACTTC. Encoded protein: CSVETGDLETQYF.

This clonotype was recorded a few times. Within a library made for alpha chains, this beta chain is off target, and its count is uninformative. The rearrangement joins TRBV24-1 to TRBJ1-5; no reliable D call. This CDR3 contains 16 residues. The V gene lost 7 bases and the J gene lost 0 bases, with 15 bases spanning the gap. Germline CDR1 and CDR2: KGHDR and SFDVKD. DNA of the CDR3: TGTGCCACCAGGGAGGACTCGGGAGATAGCAATCAGCCCCAGCATTTT. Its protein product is CATREDSGDSNQPQHF.

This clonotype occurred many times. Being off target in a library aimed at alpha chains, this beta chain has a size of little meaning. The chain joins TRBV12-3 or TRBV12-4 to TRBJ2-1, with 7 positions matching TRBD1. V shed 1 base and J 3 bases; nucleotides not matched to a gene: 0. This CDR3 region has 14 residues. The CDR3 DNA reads TGTGCCAGCAGTTTAGGGGACAGCTACAATGAGCAGTTCTTC. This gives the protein CASSLGDSYNEQFF.